These T cell receptor beta chains were read from a single sample in a study of blood T cell repertoires in COVID-19. The data were produced by immunoSEQ multiplex PCR, yet TCRdb's version contains in-frame clones alone and is incomplete. The sample has 72,000 or so clones, 82% seen once. Sequenced material: peripheral blood. Receptors originate from an older man with active COVID-19. CDR3s include the opening cysteine and the closing phenylalanine or tryptophan. Some rows have no size entry. The others give once, few or many, or a class for an expanded clone.

v_call,j_call,clone_size,cdr3_aa
TRBV4-3,TRBJ2-7,NA,CASSREAGTGYSYEQYF
TRBV9,TRBJ1-2,NA,CASSVVNYGYTF
TRBV7-3,TRBJ1-2,NA,CASSPGQGLAGYTF
TRBV23-1,TRBJ2-7,few,CASHRRSYEQYF
TRBV7-2,TRBJ2-2,NA,CASSSPQAGELFF
TRBV5-8,TRBJ1-2,NA,CASKTNGYTF
TRBV10-3,TRBJ2-3,NA,CAISPTGQGATDTQYF
TRBV14,TRBJ1-3,few,CASSQVGRLLGGNTIYF
TRBV5-6,TRBJ2-7,NA,CASSFRGTRLSDF
TRBV5-1,TRBJ1-1,NA,CASNPMTESNTEAFF
TRBV4-2,TRBJ1-5,NA,CASSQDRSGKQPQHF
TRBV28,TRBJ2-7,NA,CASSLTSGLSYEQYF
TRBV5-5,TRBJ2-7,NA,CASSLAERGSYEQYF
TRBV28,TRBJ2-1,NA,CATDTSGNEQFF
TRBV18,TRBJ1-4,NA,CASSPPLAAGEKLFF
TRBV7-2,TRBJ2-7,NA,CASSTQLALGSEQYF
TRBV28,TRBJ2-3,NA,CASKKDIYYGTDTQYF
TRBV4-3,TRBJ2-1,NA,CASSQEWDRGFSSYNEQFF
TRBV6-2/TRBV6-3,TRBJ1-1,NA,CASSYGWSTEAFF
TRBV6-5,TRBJ1-4,NA,CASSYSTATNEKLFF
TRBV7-8,TRBJ2-1,few,CASSGRGSRGSNEQFF
TRBV11-2,TRBJ1-1,NA,CASSLGSGMNTEAFF
TRBV29-1,TRBJ1-5,once,CSVSQGSGNQPQHF
TRBV6-2/TRBV6-3,TRBJ2-1,NA,CASIPAMTSGKIYNEQFF
TRBV7-3,TRBJ2-5,few,CASSLNWGPGETQYF
TRBV9,TRBJ2-7,NA,CASSAGGPYEQYF
TRBV11-2,TRBJ2-3,NA,CASSRATDTQYF
TRBV11-3,TRBJ1-4,NA,CASSLGTGGDNEKLFF
TRBV27,TRBJ2-7,NA,CASSLRVGDEQYF
TRBV6-1,TRBJ1-4,once,CASSEAGGGSEKLFF
TRBV5-6,TRBJ1-2,NA,CASSLPGTGKTNYGYTF
TRBV6-5,TRBJ2-3,NA,CASLQGHSTDTQYF
TRBV4-1,TRBJ2-1,few,CASSQTPSSYNEQFF
TRBV7-3,TRBJ1-1,NA,CASSSGNEGTEAFF
TRBV27,TRBJ2-2,NA,CASSLFRDGELFF
TRBV5-6,TRBJ1-2,NA,CASSFGISGSNYGYTF
TRBV27,TRBJ2-2,NA,CASSLSRRSGELFF
TRBV9,TRBJ2-3,NA,CASSARSGNLGTDTQYF
TRBV7-2,TRBJ1-1,NA,CASSNRDTAKAFF
TRBV7-2,TRBJ1-2,once,CASSLGGVSYGYTF
TRBV19,TRBJ2-1,NA,CASSRVGAGQGRSISYNEQFF
TRBV4-2,TRBJ1-1,NA,CASSPRGSGQGDTEAFF
TRBV7-9,TRBJ1-5,NA,CASSLQNSNQPQHF
TRBV14,TRBJ2-2,NA,CASSHGLRGRTGELFF
TRBV6-2/TRBV6-3,TRBJ2-2,NA,CASSYSSGGELFF
TRBV29-1,TRBJ2-7,NA,CSVSAGGYHEQYF
TRBV6-5,TRBJ1-5,NA,CASSYQGDQPQHF
TRBV6-5,TRBJ1-6,NA,CASTMGVRNSPLHF
TRBV6-5,TRBJ2-4,NA,CASSQGTKNIQYF
TRBV7-2,TRBJ2-7,few,CASSLERDREQYF